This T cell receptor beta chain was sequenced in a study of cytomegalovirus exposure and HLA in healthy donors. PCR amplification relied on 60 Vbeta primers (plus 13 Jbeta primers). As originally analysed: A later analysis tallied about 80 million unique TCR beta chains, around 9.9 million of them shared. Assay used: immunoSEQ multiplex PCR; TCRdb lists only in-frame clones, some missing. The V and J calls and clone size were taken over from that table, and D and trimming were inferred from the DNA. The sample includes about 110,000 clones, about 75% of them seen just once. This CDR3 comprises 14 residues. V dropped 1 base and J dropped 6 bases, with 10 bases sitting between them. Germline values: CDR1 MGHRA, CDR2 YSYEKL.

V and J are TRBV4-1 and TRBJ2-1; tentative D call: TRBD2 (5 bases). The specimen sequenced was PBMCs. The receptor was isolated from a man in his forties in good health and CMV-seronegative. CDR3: CASSQVWGANEQFF. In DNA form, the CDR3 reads TGCGCCAGCAGCCAAGTCTGGGGAGCCAATGAGCAGTTCTTC.